The clone carrying this T cell receptor beta chain was detected only a few times. The data are from a study of early T cells in non-severe SARS-CoV-2 infection. V was shortened by 6 bases and J by 2 bases, with 12 bases between the two germline ends. The CDR3 has 14 residues. TCRdb redid the calling of the 5' RACE reads with MiXCR, one entry per CDR3 protein. This sample yields about 50,000 distinct CDR3 sequences, of which 6.2% are seen a single time; about 7% belongs to the top ten. The input for sequencing was whole blood, taken at baseline. V usage is TRBV12-3 or TRBV12-4 and J usage is TRBJ2-3, with D perhaps matching TRBD2 (5 bases). The sequence came from an adult who was a healthcare worker with PCR-confirmed SARS-CoV-2 infection or an uninfected control (not recorded which). The CDR3 protein is CASRRETNTDTQYF. The CDR3 DNA sequence: TGTGCCAGCAGGAGGGAGACAAACACAGATACGCAGTATTTT.